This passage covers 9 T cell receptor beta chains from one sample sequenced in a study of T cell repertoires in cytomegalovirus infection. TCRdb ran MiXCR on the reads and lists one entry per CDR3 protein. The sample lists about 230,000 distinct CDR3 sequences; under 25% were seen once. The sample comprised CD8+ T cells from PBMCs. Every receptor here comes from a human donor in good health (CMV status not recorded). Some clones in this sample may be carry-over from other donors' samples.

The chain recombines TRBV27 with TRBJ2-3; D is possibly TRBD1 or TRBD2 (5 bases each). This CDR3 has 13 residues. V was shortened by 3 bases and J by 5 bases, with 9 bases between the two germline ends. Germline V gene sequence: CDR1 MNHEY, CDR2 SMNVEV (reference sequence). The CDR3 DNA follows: TGTGCCAGCAGTTTGGGGGTGAAAGATACGCAGTATTTT. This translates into CASSLGVKDTQYF.

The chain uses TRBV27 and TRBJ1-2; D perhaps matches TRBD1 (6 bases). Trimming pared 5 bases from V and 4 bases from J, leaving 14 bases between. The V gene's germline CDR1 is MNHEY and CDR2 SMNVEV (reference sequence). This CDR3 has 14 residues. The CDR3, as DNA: TGTGCCAGCAGTAGATCGACAGGCGCCTATGGCTACACCTTC. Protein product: CASSRSTGAYGYTF.

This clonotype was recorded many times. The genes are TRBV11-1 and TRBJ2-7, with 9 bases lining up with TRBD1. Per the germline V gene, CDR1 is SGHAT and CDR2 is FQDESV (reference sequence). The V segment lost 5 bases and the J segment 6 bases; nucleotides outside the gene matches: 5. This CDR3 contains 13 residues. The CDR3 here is CASSPQGAGEQYF. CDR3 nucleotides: TGTGCCAGCAGCCCACAGGGGGCCGGCGAGCAGTACTTC.

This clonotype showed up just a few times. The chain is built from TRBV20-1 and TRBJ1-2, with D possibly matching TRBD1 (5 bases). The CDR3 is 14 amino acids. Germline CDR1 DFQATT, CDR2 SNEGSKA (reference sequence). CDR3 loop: CSGREPPPYYGYTF. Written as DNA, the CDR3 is TGCAGCGGCAGGGAGCCCCCTCCCTACTATGGCTACACCTTC.

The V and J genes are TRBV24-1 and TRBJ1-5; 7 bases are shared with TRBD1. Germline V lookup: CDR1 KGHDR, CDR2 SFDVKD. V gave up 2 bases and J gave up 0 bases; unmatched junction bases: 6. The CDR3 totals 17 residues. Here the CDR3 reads CATSDSRDSNSNQPQHF. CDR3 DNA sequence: TGTGCCACCAGTGATTCGAGGGACAGCAATAGCAATCAGCCCCAGCATTTT.

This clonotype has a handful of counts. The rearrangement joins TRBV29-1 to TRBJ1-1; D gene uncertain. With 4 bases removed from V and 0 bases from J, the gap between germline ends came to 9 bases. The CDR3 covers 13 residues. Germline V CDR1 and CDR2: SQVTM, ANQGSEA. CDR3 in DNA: TGCAGCGTTGTTTACGGGTTGAACACTGAAGCTTTCTTT. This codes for CSVVYGLNTEAFF.

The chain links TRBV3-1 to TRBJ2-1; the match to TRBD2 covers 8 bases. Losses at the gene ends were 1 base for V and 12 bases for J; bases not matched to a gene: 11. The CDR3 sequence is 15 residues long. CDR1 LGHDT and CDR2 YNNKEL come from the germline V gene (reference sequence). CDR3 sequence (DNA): TGTGCCAGCAGCCAAGGCCCCCTCAGCGGGGGTGGGCAGTTCTTC. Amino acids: CASSQGPLSGGGQFF.

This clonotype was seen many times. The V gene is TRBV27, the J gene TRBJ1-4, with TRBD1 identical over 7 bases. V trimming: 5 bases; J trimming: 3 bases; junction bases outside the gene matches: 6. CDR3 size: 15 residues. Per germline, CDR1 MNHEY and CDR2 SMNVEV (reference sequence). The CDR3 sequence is CASSLTGLANEKLFF. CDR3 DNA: TGTGCCAGCAGTCTGACAGGGCTCGCTAATGAAAAACTGTTTTTT.

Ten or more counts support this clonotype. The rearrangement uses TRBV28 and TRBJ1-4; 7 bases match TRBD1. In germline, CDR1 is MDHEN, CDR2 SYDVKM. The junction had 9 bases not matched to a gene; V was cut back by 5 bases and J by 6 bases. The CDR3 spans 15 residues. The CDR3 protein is CASSIYRGIDEKLFF. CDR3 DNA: TGTGCCAGCAGTATATACAGGGGAATAGATGAAAAACTGTTTTTT.